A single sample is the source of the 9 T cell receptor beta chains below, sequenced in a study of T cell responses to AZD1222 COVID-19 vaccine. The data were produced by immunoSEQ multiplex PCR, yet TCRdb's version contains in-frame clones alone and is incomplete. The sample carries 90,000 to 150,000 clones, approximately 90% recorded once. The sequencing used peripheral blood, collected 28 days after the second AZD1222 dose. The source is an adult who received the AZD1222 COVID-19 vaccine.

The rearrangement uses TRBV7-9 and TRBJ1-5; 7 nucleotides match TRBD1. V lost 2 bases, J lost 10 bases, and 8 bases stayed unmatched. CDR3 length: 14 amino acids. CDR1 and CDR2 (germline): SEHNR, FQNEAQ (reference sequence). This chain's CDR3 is CASSLSDRSGPQHF. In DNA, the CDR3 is TGTGCCAGCAGCTTATCGGACAGGTCAGGCCCCCAGCATTTT.

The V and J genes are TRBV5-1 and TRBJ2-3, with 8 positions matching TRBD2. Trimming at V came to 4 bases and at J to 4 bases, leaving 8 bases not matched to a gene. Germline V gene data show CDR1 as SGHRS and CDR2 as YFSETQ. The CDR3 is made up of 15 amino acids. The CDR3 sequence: CASSPQSGGSDTQYF. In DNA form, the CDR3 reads TGCGCCAGCAGCCCCCAAAGCGGGGGTTCAGATACGCAGTATTTT.

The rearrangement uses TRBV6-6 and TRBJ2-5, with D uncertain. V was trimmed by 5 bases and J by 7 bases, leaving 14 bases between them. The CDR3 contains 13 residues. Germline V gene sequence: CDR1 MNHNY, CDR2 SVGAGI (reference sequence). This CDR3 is CASSVLEERTQYF. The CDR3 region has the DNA TGTGCCAGCAGTGTCCTAGAGGAAAGGACCCAGTACTTC.

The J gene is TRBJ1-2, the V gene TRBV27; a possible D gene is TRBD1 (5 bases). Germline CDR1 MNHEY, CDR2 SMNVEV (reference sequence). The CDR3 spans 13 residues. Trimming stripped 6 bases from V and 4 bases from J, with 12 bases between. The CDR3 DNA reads TGTGCCAGCAGCTTCCGGGACGGCTATGGCTACACCTTC. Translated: CASSFRDGYGYTF.

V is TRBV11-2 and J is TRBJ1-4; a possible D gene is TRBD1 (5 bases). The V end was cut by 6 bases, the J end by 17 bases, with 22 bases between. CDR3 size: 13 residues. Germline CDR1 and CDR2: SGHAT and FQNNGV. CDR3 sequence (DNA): TGTGCCAGCAGTCCAGTAGGACACCAGGGTCTATTTTTT. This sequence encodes CASSPVGHQGLFF. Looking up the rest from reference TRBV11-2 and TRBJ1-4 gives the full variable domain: EAGVAQSPRYKIIEKRQSVAFWCNPISGHATLYWYQQILGQGPKLLIQFQNNGVVDDSQLPKDRFSAERLKGVDSTLKIQPAKLEDSAVYLCASSPVGHQGLFFGSGTQLSVL.

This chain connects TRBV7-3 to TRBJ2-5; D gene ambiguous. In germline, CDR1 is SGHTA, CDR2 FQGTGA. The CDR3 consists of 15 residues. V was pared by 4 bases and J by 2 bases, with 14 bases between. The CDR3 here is CASSSVPGRQETQYF. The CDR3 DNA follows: TGTGCCAGCAGCTCCGTGCCTGGCAGACAAGAGACCCAGTACTTC.

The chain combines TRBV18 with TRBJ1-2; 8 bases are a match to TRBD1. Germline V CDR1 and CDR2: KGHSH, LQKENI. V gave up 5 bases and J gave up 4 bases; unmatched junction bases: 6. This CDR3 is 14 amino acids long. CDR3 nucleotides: TGTGCCAGCTCATCGGACAGGGCGGCCTATGGCTACACCTTC. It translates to CASSSDRAAYGYTF.

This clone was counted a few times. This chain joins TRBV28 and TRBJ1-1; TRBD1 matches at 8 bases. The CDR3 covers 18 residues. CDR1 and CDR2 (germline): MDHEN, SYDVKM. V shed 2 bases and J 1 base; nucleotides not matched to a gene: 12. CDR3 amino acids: CASSLIRGRQGRNTEAFF. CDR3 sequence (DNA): TGTGCCAGCAGTTTAATTAGGGGGCGACAGGGGCGGAACACTGAAGCTTTCTTT.

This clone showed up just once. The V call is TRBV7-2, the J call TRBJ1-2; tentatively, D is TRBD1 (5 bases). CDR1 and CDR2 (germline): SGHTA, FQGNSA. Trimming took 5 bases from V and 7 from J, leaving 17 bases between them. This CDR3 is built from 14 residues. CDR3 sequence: CASSPQGGEVGYTF. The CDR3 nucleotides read TGTGCCAGCAGCCCCCAGGGAGGGGAGGTTGGCTACACCTTC. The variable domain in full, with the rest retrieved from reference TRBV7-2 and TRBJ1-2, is GAGVSQSPSNKVTEKGKDVELRCDPISGHTALYWYRQSLGQGLEFLIYFQGNSAPDKSGLPSDRFSAERTGGSVSTLTIQRTQQEDSAVYLCASSPQGGEVGYTFGSGTRLTVV.